Each of the 10 T cell receptor beta chains below was sequenced from the same sample in a study of CD8+CD57+ T cells in acquired aplastic anemia. The patients chosen for sequencing had shown expansion of CD8+CD57+ cells (detected by flow cytometry). It was genomic DNA that served as the template for profiling TCR beta VDJ and CDR3. TCRdb re-called the reads with MiXCR, one entry per CDR3 protein. The data show about 180,000 distinct CDR3 sequences, around half seen once. The sample comprised sorted CD4+, CD8+, or CD8+CD57+ T cells (not recorded which) from PBMCs. The receptors were sampled from a human donor with aplastic anemia.

This clonotype was seen repeatedly, ten times or more. For the CDR3, the DNA is TGTGCCAGCCAACCTCAGGGGAGCGCAGATACGCAGTATTTT. Translated, it gives CASQPQGSADTQYF. The chain has TRBV19 and TRBJ2-3, with D maybe TRBD1 (6 bases). The CDR3 spans 14 residues. Deletions cut 9 bases from V and 4 bases from J, with 17 bases between. Germline CDR1 and CDR2: LNHDA and SQIVND (reference sequence). The whole variable domain, remainder taken from reference TRBV19 and TRBJ2-3, is DGGITQSPKYLFRKEGQNVTLSCEQNLNHDAMYWYRQDPGQGLRLIYYSQIVNDFQKGDIAEGYSVSREKKESFPLTVTSAQKNPTAFYLCASQPQGSADTQYFGPGTRLTVL.

The chain couples TRBV20-1 to TRBJ2-5, with 8 bases aligning to TRBD2. V shed 5 bases, J shed 5 bases, and the junction held 10 bases outside the gene matches. This CDR3 region has 14 residues. CDR1 is DFQATT, CDR2 SNEGSKA, per germline (reference sequence). This chain's CDR3 is CSAGEGLVEETQYF. The CDR3, as DNA: TGCAGTGCTGGGGAGGGACTAGTGGAGGAGACCCAGTACTTC.

Ten or more counts support this clonotype. The genes are TRBV5-4 and TRBJ1-6; D perhaps matches TRBD1 (5 bases). CDR1 and CDR2 from the germline V gene are SGHNT and YYREEE (reference sequence). This CDR3 is built from 14 residues. V was shortened by 0 bases and J by 7 bases, with 8 bases between the two germline ends. CDR3 protein: CASSLGQLNSPLHF. The CDR3 bases are TGTGCCAGCAGCTTGGGACAGCTGAATTCACCCCTCCACTTT.

The chain employs TRBV19 and TRBJ1-5; TRBD1 might be the D (6 bases). V lost 3 bases, J lost 3 bases, and 15 bases lay in between. Germline V gene data show CDR1 as LNHDA and CDR2 as SQIVND (reference sequence). This CDR3 spans 16 amino acids. CDR3 residues: CASSINDRRNNQPQHF. CDR3 DNA sequence: TGTGCCAGTAGTATTAATGACAGGCGTAACAATCAGCCCCAGCATTTT.

Only one count was recorded for this clonotype. The chain is built from TRBV2 and TRBJ2-7; D possibly corresponds to TRBD1 (5 bases). CDR1 is SNHLY and CDR2 is FYNNEI in the germline V gene. CDR3 length: 14 residues. Trimming left V 2 bases short and J 2 bases short, with 10 bases between. DNA of the CDR3: TGTGCCAGCAGTGAATTCCCAGGGCCCTACGAGCAGTACTTC. It is translated as CASSEFPGPYEQYF.

The J gene is TRBJ1-5, the V gene TRBV18; TRBD1 matches 9 bases. The J segment lost 7 bases and the V segment lost 5 bases, leaving 3 bases of the junction unmatched. The CDR3 extends over 13 amino acids. Germline CDR1 KGHSH, CDR2 LQKENI. The CDR3 DNA reads as TGTGCCAGCTCAGACGGACAGGGGCAGCCCCAGCATTTT. Protein: CASSDGQGQPQHF.

This clonotype was seen many times. V and J are TRBV5-1 and TRBJ2-1; 10 bases are shared with TRBD2. The CDR3 length is 13 residues. Germline V gene sequence: CDR1 SGHRS, CDR2 YFSETQ. The ends lost 0 bases at V and 9 bases at J; junction bases unmatched: 0. The CDR3, as DNA: TGCGCCAGCAGCTTGGGGACTAGCGGTGAGCAGTTCTTC. Its protein product is CASSLGTSGEQFF.

V and J are TRBV2 and TRBJ2-5, with D maybe TRBD1 (6 bases). Germline-derived CDR1 and CDR2 are SNHLY and FYNNEI. The CDR3 has 14 residues. V lost 6 bases, J lost 1 base, and 12 bases lay in between. This chain's CDR3 is CASSSRTAQETQYF. In DNA, the CDR3 is TGTGCCAGCAGCTCACGGACAGCCCAAGAGACCCAGTACTTC.

This clonotype has just a few counts. The chain links TRBV19 to TRBJ1-6; 7 nucleotides align to TRBD1. The V and J ends lost 6 bases and 10 bases, in that order; junction bases with no gene match: 9. The CDR3 is 14 residues long. Germline values: CDR1 LNHDA, CDR2 SQIVND (reference sequence). The CDR3 loop is CASSRTGGYSPLHF. CDR3 DNA: TGTGCCAGTAGCCGGACAGGAGGTTACTCACCCCTCCACTTT.

This clonotype was seen only a few times. The chain has TRBV19 and TRBJ2-3; 14 nucleotides align to TRBD2. The CDR3 extends over 21 amino acids. Germline trimming cut 5 bases from V and 0 bases from J; bases unmatched to any gene: 16. Germline V lookup: CDR1 LNHDA, CDR2 SQIVND (reference sequence). CDR3 coding DNA: TGTGCCAGTAGTGTATCCACGCGGACTAGCGGGGGGAAAACTAGCACAGATACGCAGTATTTT. The encoded protein is CASSVSTRTSGGKTSTDTQYF.